This TCR beta chain was retrieved from a study of blood T cell repertoires in COVID-19 (dated by TCRdb to 2019 to 2021). Concerning the study at large: The collaborator samples originated in the United States, Italy and Spain and spanned the acute and convalescent phases of COVID-19. The material from the prospective study consisted of cDNA or gDNA derived from T cells, B-cell-depleted T cells, or PBMCs. Deeply sampled blood TCRbeta repertoires from subjects exposed to, actively infected with, or recovered from COVID-19 were included in the dataset. The repertoires were released in a freely available public database meant as a resource for research on the immune response to SARS-CoV-2. The samples were drawn from two sources: the first 160 participants of the ongoing ImmuneRACE study, and about 1,300 subjects contributed by 6 global collaborators. The sample metadata nearly always contained a de-identified subject ID, COVID-19 status, age in years and sex. Where available, HLA class I and class II types were obtained from metadata supplied by the sample provider rather than from assay-based typing.

The immunoSEQ Assay, a bias-controlled multiplex PCR, was used to amplify TCRbeta CDR3 regions from genomic DNA. On the authors' methods: The number of nucleated cells in each sample was estimated by amplification of reference gene primers within the assay. To quantify the absolute abundance of each unique TCRbeta CDR3 rearrangement, sequence reads were collapsed and filtered. For each sample, productive Simpson clonality was calculated by taking the square root of Simpson's diversity index across productive rearrangements. Drawn from immuneACCESS, this table holds only the in-frame rearrangements with V and J called that TCRdb kept. Clones are partly lost; checked studies trace under half to an unresolved V gene and leave the rest unexplained. The V and J calls and clone size were taken over from that table, and D and trimming were inferred from the DNA. This sample has 200,000 to 300,000 clones in its table, and 85% to 90% of those were observed once. The ten largest clones represent about 1.3% of the sample.

Whole blood was collected in K2EDTA tubes by collaborating institutions according to the institutions' own protocols. For TCRbeta analysis, collaborators shipped samples as frozen whole blood, isolated PBMCs, or DNA extracted from either of those sample types. Study-level results and caveats: The amount of clinical and demographic metadata varied by source and participant and was provided uncurated.

The sample holds one count of this clone. Its binding antigen is unknown. Per-base qualities were not stored, and no clone one base away is much larger. Material for sequencing was peripheral blood. This clonotype was sampled from a man older than 75 with acute or convalescent COVID-19.

The nucleotides are TGTGCCAGCAGCTTAGGGGGACAGGGGATCTACCAAGAGACCCAGTACTTC. Protein translation: CASSLGGQGIYQETQYF. The V and J genes are TRBV7-3 and TRBJ2-5, with 10 bases aligning to TRBD1. Spanning cysteine to phenylalanine, the CDR3 consists of 17 amino acids. Only CDR3 DNA remains: 51 bases, in frame from the first base. The germline V and J ends show losses of 2 bases and 0 bases respectively, and no gene match explains 6 bases of the junction. CDR1 SGHTA and CDR2 FQGTGA are derived from the germline V gene.